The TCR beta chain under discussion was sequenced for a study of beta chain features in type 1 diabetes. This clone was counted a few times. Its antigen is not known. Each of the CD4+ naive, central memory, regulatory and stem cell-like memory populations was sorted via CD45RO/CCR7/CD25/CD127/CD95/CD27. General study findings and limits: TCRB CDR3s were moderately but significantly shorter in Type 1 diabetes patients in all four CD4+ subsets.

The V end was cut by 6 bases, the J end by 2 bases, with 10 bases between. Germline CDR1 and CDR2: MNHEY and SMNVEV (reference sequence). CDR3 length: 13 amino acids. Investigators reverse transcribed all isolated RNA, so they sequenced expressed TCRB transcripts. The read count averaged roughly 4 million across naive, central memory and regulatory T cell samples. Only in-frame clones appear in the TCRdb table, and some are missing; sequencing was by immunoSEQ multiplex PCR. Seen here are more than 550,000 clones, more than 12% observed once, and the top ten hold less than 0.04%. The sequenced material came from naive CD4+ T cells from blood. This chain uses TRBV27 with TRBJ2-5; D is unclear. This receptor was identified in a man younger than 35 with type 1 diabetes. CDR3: CASRDLGQETQYF. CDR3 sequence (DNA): TGTGCCAGCAGAGATCTAGGACAAGAGACCCAGTACTTC.